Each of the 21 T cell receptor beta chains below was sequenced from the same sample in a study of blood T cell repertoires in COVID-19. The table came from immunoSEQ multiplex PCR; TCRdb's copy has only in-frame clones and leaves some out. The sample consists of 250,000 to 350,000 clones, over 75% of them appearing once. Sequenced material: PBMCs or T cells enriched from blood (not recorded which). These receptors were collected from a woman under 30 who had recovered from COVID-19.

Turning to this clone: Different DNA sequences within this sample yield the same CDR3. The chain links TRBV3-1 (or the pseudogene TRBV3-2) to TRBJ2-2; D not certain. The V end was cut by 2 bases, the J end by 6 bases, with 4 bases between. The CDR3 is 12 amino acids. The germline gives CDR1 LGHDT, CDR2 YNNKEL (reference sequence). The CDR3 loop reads CASSQSSGELFF. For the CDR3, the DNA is TGTGCCAGCAGCCAATCTTCCGGGGAGCTGTTTTTT.

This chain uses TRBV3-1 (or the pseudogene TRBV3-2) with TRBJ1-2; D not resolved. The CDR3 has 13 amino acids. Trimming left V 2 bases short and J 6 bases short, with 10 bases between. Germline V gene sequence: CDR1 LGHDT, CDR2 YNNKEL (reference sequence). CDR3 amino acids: CASSQREPNGYTF. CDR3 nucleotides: TGTGCCAGCAGCCAAAGGGAGCCCAATGGCTACACCTTC.

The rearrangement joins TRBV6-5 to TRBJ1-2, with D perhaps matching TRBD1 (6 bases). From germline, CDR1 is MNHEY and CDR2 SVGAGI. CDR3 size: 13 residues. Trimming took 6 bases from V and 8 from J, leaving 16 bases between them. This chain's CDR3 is CASRRDRLEGYTF. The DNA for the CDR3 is TGTGCCAGCAGGCGCGACAGGTTAGAAGGCTACACCTTC.

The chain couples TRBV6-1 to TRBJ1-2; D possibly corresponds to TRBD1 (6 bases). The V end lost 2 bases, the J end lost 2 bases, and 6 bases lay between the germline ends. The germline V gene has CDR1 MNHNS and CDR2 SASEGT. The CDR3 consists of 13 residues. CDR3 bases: TGTGCCAGCAGTGAACAGGGGAACTATGGCTACACCTTC. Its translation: CASSEQGNYGYTF.

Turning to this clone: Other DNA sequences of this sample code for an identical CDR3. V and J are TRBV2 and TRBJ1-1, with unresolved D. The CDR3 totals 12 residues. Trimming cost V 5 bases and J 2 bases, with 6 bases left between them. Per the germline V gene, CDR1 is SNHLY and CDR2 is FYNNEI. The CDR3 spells CASSLRNTEAFF. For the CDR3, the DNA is TGTGCCAGCAGTCTCAGAAACACTGAAGCTTTCTTT.

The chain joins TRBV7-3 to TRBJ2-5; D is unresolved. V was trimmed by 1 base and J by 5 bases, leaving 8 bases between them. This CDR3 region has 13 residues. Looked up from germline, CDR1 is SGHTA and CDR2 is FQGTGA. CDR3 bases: TGTGCCAGCAGCTTAAGTAACGGGGAGACCCAGTACTTC. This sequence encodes CASSLSNGETQYF.

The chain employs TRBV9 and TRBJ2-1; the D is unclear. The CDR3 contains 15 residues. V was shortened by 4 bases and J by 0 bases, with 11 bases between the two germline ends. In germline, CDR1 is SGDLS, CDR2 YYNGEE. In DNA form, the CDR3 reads TGTGCCAGCAGCCCCGGAGCGAACTCCTACAATGAGCAGTTCTTC. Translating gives CASSPGANSYNEQFF. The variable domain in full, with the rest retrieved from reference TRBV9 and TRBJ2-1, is DSGVTQTPKHLITATGQRVTLRCSPRSGDLSVYWYQQSLDQGLQFLIQYYNGEERAKGNILERFSAQQFPDLHSELNLSSLELGDSALYFCASSPGANSYNEQFFGPGTRLTVL.

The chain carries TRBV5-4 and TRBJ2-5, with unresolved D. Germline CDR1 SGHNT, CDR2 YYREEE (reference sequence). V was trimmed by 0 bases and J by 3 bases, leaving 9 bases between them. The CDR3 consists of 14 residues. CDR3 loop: CASSLVGQKETQYF. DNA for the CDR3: TGTGCCAGCAGCTTGGTTGGGCAGAAAGAGACCCAGTACTTC.

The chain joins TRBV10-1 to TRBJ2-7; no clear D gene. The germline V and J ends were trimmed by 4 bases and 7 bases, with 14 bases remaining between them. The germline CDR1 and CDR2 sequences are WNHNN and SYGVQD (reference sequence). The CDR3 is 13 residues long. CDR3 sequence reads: CASSATGPGEQYF. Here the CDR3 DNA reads TGCGCCAGCAGTGCTACCGGTCCGGGTGAGCAGTACTTC.

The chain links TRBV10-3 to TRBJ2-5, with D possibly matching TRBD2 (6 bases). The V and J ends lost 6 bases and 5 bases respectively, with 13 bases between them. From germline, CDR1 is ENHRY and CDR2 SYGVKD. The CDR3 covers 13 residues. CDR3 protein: CAIRDYPRETQYF. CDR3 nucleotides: TGTGCCATCAGGGACTACCCGAGGGAGACCCAGTACTTC.

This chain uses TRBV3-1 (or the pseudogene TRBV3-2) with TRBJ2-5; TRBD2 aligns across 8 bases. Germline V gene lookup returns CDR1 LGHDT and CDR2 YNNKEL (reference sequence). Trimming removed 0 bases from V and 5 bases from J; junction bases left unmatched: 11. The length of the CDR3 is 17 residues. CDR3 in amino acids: CASSQDYTGGLGETQYF. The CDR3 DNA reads TGTGCCAGCAGCCAAGATTATACGGGGGGGCTGGGGGAGACCCAGTACTTC.

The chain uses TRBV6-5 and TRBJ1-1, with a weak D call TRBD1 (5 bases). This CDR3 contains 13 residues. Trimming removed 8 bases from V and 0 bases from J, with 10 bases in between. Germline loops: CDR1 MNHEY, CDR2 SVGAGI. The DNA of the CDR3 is TGTGCCAGCCCACCCAGGGTGAACACTGAAGCTTTCTTT. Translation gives CASPPRVNTEAFF.

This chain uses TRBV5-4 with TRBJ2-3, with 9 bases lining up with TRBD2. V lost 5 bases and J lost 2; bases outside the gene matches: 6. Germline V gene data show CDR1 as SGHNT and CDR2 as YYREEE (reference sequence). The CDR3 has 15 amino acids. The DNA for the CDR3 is TGTGCCAGCAGGCGGACTAGCGTGAACACAGATACGCAGTATTTT. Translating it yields CASRRTSVNTDTQYF.

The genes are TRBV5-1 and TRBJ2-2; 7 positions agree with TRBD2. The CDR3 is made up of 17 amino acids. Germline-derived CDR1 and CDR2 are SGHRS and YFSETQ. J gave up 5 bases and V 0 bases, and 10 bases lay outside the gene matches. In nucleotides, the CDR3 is TGCGCCAGCAGCTTGGTTGTAATAGCGGGCAAGACCGGGGAGCTGTTTTTT. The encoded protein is CASSLVVIAGKTGELFF.

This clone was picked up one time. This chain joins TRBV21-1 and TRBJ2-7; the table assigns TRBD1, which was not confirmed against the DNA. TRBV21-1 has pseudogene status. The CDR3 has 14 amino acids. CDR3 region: CASSPAAGVREQYF. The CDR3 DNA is TGTGCCAGCAGCCCAGCCGCAGGGGTCCGCGAGCAGTACTTC.

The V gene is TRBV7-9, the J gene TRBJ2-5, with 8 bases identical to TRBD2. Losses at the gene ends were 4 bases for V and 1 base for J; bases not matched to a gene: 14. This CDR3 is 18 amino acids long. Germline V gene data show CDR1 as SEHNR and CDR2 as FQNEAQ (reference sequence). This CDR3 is CASSSSWTSQTSQETQYF. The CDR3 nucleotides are TGTGCCAGCAGCTCGTCCTGGACTAGCCAGACGAGCCAAGAGACCCAGTACTTC.

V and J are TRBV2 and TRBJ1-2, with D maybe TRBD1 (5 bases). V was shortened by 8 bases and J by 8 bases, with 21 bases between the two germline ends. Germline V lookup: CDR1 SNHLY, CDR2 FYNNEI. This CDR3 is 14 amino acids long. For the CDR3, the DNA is TGTGCCAGCCTTCGCGAAACGGGGGGTGGAGGCTACACCTTC. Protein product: CASLRETGGGGYTF.

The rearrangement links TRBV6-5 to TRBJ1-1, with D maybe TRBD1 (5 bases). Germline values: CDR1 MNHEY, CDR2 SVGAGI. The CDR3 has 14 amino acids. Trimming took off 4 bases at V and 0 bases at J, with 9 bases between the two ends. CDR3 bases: TGTGCCAGCAGTTCCGGACATTTGAACACTGAAGCTTTCTTT. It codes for CASSSGHLNTEAFF.

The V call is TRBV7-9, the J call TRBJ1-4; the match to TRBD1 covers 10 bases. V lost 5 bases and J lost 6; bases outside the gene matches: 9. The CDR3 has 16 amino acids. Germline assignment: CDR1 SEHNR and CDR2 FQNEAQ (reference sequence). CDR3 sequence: CASSPWVGTGDEKLFF. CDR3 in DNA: TGTGCCAGCAGCCCCTGGGTTGGGACAGGGGATGAAAAACTGTTTTTT.

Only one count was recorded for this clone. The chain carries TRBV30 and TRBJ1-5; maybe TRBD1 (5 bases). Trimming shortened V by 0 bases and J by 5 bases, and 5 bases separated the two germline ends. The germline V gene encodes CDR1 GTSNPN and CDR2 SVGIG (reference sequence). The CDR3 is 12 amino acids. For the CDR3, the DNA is TGTGCCTGGAGTGTACAGGATCAGCCCCAGCATTTT. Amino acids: CAWSVQDQPQHF.

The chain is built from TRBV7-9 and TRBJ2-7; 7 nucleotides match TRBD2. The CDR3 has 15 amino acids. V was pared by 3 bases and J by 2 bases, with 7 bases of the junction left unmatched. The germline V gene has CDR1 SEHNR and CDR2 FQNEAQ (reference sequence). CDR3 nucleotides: TGTGCCAGCAGCTTCCCGGCGGCGGGGGCCTACGAGCAGTACTTC. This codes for CASSFPAAGAYEQYF. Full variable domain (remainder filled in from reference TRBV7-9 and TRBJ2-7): DTGVSQNPRHKITKRGQNVTFRCDPISEHNRLYWYRQTLGQGPEFLTYFQNEAQLEKSRLLSDRFSAERPKGSFSTLEIQRTEQGDSAMYLCASSFPAAGAYEQYFGPGTRLTVT.